This T cell receptor beta chain was captured in a study of somatic mutations in cytotoxic T cells in rheumatoid arthritis. Assay used: immunoSEQ multiplex PCR; TCRdb lists only in-frame clones, some missing. The sample shows some 17,000 clones, about 80% of them seen only once. The CDR3 runs 14 residues. Trimming cost V 4 bases and J 3 bases; bases outside gene matches: 6. Germline values: CDR1 MGHRA, CDR2 YSYEKL. Material for sequencing was CD8+ T cells sorted from blood. The rearrangement links TRBV4-1 to TRBJ2-7, with 7 nucleotides matching TRBD1. This TCR derives from an adult with rheumatoid arthritis. CDR3 DNA: TGCGCCAGCAGCCTCCGGGACAGAATCTACGAGCAGTACTTC. Amino acid sequence: CASSLRDRIYEQYF.